In this sample, the clone carrying this T cell receptor beta chain turned up a few times. Its antigen is currently unknown. V was trimmed by 4 bases and J by 3 bases, leaving 9 bases between them. The CDR3 totals 13 residues. Reverse transcribed after extraction, RNA yielded cDNA as the sequencing template. Sequenced by immunoSEQ multiplex PCR; TCRdb stores in-frame clones only, minus some. Of over 150,000 clones detected, around three fifths appear once; the ten largest clones hold roughly 12%. This specimen belongs to a study of CD8+ T cells in alopecia areata. As for treatment: oral pan-JAK inhibitor, 5-10 mg twice daily. Punch biopsies of lesional scalp, plus peripheral blood, were taken from alopecia areata patients. Study-wide points: Scalp specimens additionally yield sequences from normal skin's resident alphabeta T cells. Scalp clonality and expanded CD8+ clones among the top 100 showed significant decreases with tofacitinib.

The input for sequencing was CD8+ T cells sorted from blood, taken at week 24, from a patient treated with tofacitinib. The chain employs TRBV23-1 and TRBJ2-5; tentatively, D is TRBD1 (5 bases). TRBV23-1 is reported as an ORF; its role is uncertain. The sequence was obtained from a human donor with alopecia areata. The CDR3 bases are TGCGCCAGCAGTCTATCGACAGAAGAGACCCAGTACTTC. Translating gives CASSLSTEETQYF.